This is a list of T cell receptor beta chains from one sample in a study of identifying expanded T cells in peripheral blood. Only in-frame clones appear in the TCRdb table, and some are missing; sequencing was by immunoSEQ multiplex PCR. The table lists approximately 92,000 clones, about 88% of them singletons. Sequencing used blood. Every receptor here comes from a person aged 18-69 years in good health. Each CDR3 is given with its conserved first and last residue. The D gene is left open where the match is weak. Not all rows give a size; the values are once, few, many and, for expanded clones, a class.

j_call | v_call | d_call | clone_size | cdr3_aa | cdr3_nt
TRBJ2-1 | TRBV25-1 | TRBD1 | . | CASSDKQGSEQFF | TGTGCCAGCAGTGACAAACAGGGGAGTGAGCAGTTCTTC
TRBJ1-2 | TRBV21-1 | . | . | CASSKDGTGGSLNYGYTF | TGTGCCAGCAGCAAAGATGGGACAGGGGGCTCCCTTAACTATGGCTACACCTTC
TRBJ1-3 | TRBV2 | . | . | CASSIEGASGNTIYF | TGTGCCAGCAGTATCGAAGGAGCCTCTGGAAACACCATATATTTT
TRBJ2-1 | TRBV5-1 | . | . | CASSYNNEQFF | TGCGCCAGCAGCTACAACAATGAGCAGTTCTTC
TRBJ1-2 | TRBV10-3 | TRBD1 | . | CAISGGTVTYGYTF | TGTGCCATCAGTGGAGGGACAGTAACCTATGGCTACACCTTC
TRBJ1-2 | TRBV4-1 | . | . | CASSQRGTSGYTF | TGCGCCAGCAGCCAACGGGGGACATCCGGCTACACCTTC
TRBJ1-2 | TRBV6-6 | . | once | CASSEAAYYGYTF | TGTGCCAGCAGTGAGGCTGCTTACTATGGCTACACCTTC
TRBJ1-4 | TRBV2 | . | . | CASSAAVNEKLFF | TGTGCCAGCAGTGCCGCAGTAAATGAAAAACTGTTTTTT
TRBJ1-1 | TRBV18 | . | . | CASSRDYRQNTEAFF | TGTGCCAGCTCGCGAGACTACCGACAAAACACTGAAGCTTTCTTT
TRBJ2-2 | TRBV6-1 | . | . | CASTEQGWGTGELFF | TGTGCCAGCACCGAACAGGGCTGGGGCACCGGGGAGCTGTTTTTT
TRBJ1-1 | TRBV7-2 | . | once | CASSFTDTEAFF | TGTGCCAGCAGCTTCACGGACACTGAAGCTTTCTTT
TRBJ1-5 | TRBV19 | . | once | CASSRGQTNQPQHF | TGTGCCAGTAGTAGAGGACAGACCAATCAGCCCCAGCATTTT
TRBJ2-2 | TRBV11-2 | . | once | CASSFTSPGELFF | TGTGCCAGCAGCTTTACGTCACCCGGGGAGCTGTTTTTT
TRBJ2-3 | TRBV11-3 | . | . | CASSLGALAWGTDTQYF | TGTGCCAGCAGCTTAGGGGCCCTAGCTTGGGGCACAGATACGCAGTATTTT
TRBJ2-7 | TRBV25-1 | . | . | CASSRGQSGYEQYF | TGTGCCAGCAGCCGAGGGCAGTCAGGCTACGAGCAGTACTTC
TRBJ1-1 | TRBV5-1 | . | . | CASSFQGMNTEAFF | TGCGCCAGCAGCTTCCAGGGGATGAACACTGAAGCTTTCTTT
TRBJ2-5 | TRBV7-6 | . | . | CASSYRAEETQYF | TGTGCCAGCAGCTACCGGGCCGAAGAGACCCAGTACTTC
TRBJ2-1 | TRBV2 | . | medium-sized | CASRDAFSSTGQFF | TGTGCCAGCAGGGACGCCTTTTCCTCTACCGGGCAGTTCTTC
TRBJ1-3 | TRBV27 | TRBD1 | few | CASSLTFPGQAFMKRNTIYF | TGTGCCAGCAGTTTAACATTTCCGGGACAGGCATTTATGAAAAGAAACACCATATATTTT
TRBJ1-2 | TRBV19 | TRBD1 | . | CATRPPRQGGFVGYTF | TGTGCCACCCGGCCCCCGAGACAGGGTGGATTCGTTGGCTACACCTTC
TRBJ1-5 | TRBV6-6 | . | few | CASSLTENQPQHF | TGTGCCAGCAGTTTGACCGAAAATCAGCCCCAGCATTTT
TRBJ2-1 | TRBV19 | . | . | CASSPQIRVWVYNEQFF | TGTGCCAGTAGTCCCCAAATCAGGGTATGGGTCTACAATGAGCAGTTCTTC
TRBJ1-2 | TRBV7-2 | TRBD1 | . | CASSLVDGGQGRSGYTF | TGTGCCAGCAGCTTAGTTGATGGGGGACAGGGAAGGTCTGGCTACACCTTC
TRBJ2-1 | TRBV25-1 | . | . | CASSESGVRGSYNEQFF | TGTGCCAGCAGTGAATCGGGGGTAAGAGGCTCCTACAATGAGCAGTTCTTC
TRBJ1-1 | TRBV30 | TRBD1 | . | CAWSGQGGTEAFF | TGTGCCTGGAGTGGGCAGGGGGGGACTGAAGCTTTCTTT
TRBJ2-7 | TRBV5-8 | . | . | CASSLGQRLSYEQYF | TGTGCCAGCAGCTTAGGACAGCGATTGTCCTACGAGCAGTACTTC
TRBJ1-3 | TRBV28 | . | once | CASSFLWGFSGNTIYF | TGTGCCAGCAGTTTTCTCTGGGGGTTCTCTGGAAACACCATATATTTT
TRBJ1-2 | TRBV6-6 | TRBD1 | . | CASKGEGAGYGYTF | TGTGCCAGCAAGGGTGAGGGGGCAGGTTATGGCTACACCTTC
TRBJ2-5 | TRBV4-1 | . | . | CASSRTRVGETQYF | TGCGCCAGCAGCCGGACCAGGGTGGGAGAGACCCAGTACTTC
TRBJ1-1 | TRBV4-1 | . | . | CASSPFWNTEAFF | TGCGCCAGCAGCCCTTTTTGGAACACTGAAGCTTTCTTT
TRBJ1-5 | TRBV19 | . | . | CASIAPWRGESNQPQHF | TGTGCCAGTATAGCCCCATGGAGGGGGGAAAGCAATCAGCCCCAGCATTTT
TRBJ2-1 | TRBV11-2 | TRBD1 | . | CASSLWTGVVNEQFF | TGTGCCAGCAGCTTGTGGACAGGGGTAGTGAATGAGCAGTTCTTC
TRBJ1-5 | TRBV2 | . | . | CASKKAPDGNQPQHF | TGTGCCAGCAAAAAGGCTCCGGACGGGAATCAGCCCCAGCATTTT
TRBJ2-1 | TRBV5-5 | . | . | CASRPLPWAPRYNEQFF | TGTGCCAGCAGGCCCCTCCCCTGGGCTCCACGCTACAATGAGCAGTTCTTC
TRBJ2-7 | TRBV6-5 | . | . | CASGRPQSSYYEQYF | TGTGCCAGCGGTCGTCCCCAGAGCAGTTACTACGAGCAGTACTTC
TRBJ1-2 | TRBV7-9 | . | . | CASSLGYGPLGGYTF | TGTGCCAGCAGCTTAGGCTACGGCCCGTTGGGGGGCTACACCTTC
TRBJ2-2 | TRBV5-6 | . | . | CASSFSGELFF | TGTGCCAGCAGCTTCTCCGGGGAGCTGTTTTTT
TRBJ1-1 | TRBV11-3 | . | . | CASSLGRDGLNTEAFF | TGTGCCAGCAGCTTAGGGAGGGACGGCTTGAACACTGAAGCTTTCTTT
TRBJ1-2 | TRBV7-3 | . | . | CASSFRQNYGYTF | TGTGCCAGCAGCTTCCGACAGAACTATGGCTACACCTTC
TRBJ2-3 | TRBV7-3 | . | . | CASSPYSTDTQYF | TGTGCCAGCAGCCCTTACAGCACAGATACGCAGTATTTT
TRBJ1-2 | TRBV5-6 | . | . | CASSLEETNYGYTF | TGTGCCAGCAGCTTGGAAGAAACTAACTATGGCTACACCTTC
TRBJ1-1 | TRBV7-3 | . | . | CASSLNPAGSTEAFF | TGTGCCAGCAGCTTAAACCCTGCAGGAAGCACTGAAGCTTTCTTT
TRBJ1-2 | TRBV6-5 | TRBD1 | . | CASKETGQGYTF | TGTGCCAGCAAAGAGACAGGGCAAGGCTACACCTTC
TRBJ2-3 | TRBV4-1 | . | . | CASSRGRTGMLTDTQYF | TGCGCCAGCAGCCGGGGCCGAACAGGGATGCTCACAGATACGCAGTATTTT